Listed below are T cell receptor beta chains from one sample, sequenced in a study of beta chain features in type 1 diabetes. TCRdb keeps only in-frame clones here, not all; method: immunoSEQ multiplex PCR. Of about 700,000 clones in the sample, under 15% were seen once. The sequencing input was naive CD4+ T cells from blood. All receptors derive from a young man with type 1 diabetes. CDR3s include the opening cysteine and the closing phenylalanine or tryptophan. Fields, in order: CDR3 DNA, CDR3 protein, CDR3 length, V gene, clone size, J gene, D gene. D genes are given only for firm matches. Where a row states a size, it is once, few, many or the class of an expanded clone; other rows omit it.

TGCGCCAGCAGCCCCGGACAGTTACTATATGGCTACACCTTC,CASSPGQLLYGYTF,14,TRBV5-1,few,TRBJ1-2,NA
TGCGCCAGCAGCTCTACCGGGACAGGGGGGACGGATGAGCAGTTCTTC,CASSSTGTGGTDEQFF,16,TRBV5-1,NA,TRBJ2-1,TRBD1
TGCAGCGTTGAATCAGGGGTGGGCAATCAGCCCCAGCATTTT,CSVESGVGNQPQHF,14,TRBV29-1,few,TRBJ1-5,NA
TGTGCCAGCTCACCACGGCAGCCCTGGGCCTATGGCTACACCTTC,CASSPRQPWAYGYTF,15,TRBV18,NA,TRBJ1-2,NA
TGCGCCAGCAGCCGGACATCAGGTTCTGCTGAAAAACTGTTTTTT,CASSRTSGSAEKLFF,15,TRBV5-1,few,TRBJ1-4,NA
TGTGCCAGCAGCTTCGGACGGATTTTCTACGAGCAGTACTTC,CASSFGRIFYEQYF,14,TRBV11-1,NA,TRBJ2-7,NA
TGTGCCAGCATGGCTAGCGGGATCACAGATACGCAGTATTTT,CASMASGITDTQYF,14,TRBV6-1,few,TRBJ2-3,TRBD2
TGTGCCAGCAGCCCTCCGGGACCCCGCTACGAGCAGTACTTC,CASSPPGPRYEQYF,14,TRBV28,few,TRBJ2-7,NA
TGTGCCAGCAGCGCTAAACCGGGACATCCGCTGTTCCATGGCTACACCTTC,CASSAKPGHPLFHGYTF,17,TRBV14,few,TRBJ1-2,NA
TGTGCCTGGAGAAGAGGGAGTTACGAGCAGTACTTC,CAWRRGSYEQYF,12,TRBV30,few,TRBJ2-7,NA
TGTGCCAGCAGCGCGGGGGGCCTCACCGGGGAGCTGTTTTTT,CASSAGGLTGELFF,14,TRBV11-2,NA,TRBJ2-2,TRBD2
TGTGCCAGCAGCTTGGGCCATGGGGCCAACGTCCTGACTTTC,CASSLGHGANVLTF,14,TRBV5-6,NA,TRBJ2-6,NA
TGTGCCTGGTCCCGGGGTTTGACAGGGGGCTCCTTCTACGAGCAGTACTTC,CAWSRGLTGGSFYEQYF,17,TRBV30,NA,TRBJ2-7,TRBD1
TGTGCCAGCAGACTCGACGGGGATTCACCCCTCCACTTT,CASRLDGDSPLHF,13,TRBV7-2,NA,TRBJ1-6,NA
TGTGCCAGCGACAGATTGAACACTGAAGCTTTCTTT,CASDRLNTEAFF,12,TRBV7-9,NA,TRBJ1-1,NA
TGTGCCAGCAGCTTAGATGGTGGGACGGCCCAGTACTTC,CASSLDGGTAQYF,13,TRBV11-2,once,TRBJ2-5,NA
TGTGCCAGCTCACCCGTAACAACAGATACGCAGTATTTT,CASSPVTTDTQYF,13,TRBV18,NA,TRBJ2-3,NA
TGTGCTAGTGGTTTGGGGCACCGAGAGTACTTC,CASGLGHREYF,11,TRBV12-5,few,TRBJ2-7,NA
TGTGCCAGCAGCTTAGGGACACCCTCCTACGAGCAGTACTTC,CASSLGTPSYEQYF,14,TRBV13,few,TRBJ2-7,NA
TGCGCCAGCAGCCAAGATGTGGTTAGCGACACTCGGAACACTGAAGCTTTCTTT,CASSQDVVSDTRNTEAFF,18,TRBV4-1,NA,TRBJ1-1,NA
TGTGCCAGCAGCTTGGTGGGGAGCAATCAGCCCCAGCATTTT,CASSLVGSNQPQHF,14,TRBV5-6,NA,TRBJ1-5,NA
TGCGCCAGCAGCTTGGAGGGGCCCATGAACACTGAAGCTTTCTTT,CASSLEGPMNTEAFF,15,TRBV5-1,few,TRBJ1-1,NA
TGCGCCAGCAGCCAAGAGGAGGGAGGCTACACCTTC,CASSQEEGGYTF,12,TRBV4-1,NA,TRBJ1-2,NA
TGCAGCGTTGGGGACGGGCGGCAGGTGGGCGAGCAGTACTTC,CSVGDGRQVGEQYF,14,TRBV29-1,NA,TRBJ2-7,NA
TGTGCCAGCAGTGAGGGACAGGGACAAGAGACCCAGTACTTC,CASSEGQGQETQYF,14,TRBV2,few,TRBJ2-5,TRBD1
TGTGCCAGCACCAGACCACAGGGGCGTCCCTGGGAGCAGTACTTC,CASTRPQGRPWEQYF,15,TRBV28,NA,TRBJ2-7,TRBD1
TGCGCCAGCAGCCCGTCCGGGACAGCAGTGAACACTGAAGCTTTCTTT,CASSPSGTAVNTEAFF,16,TRBV4-1,NA,TRBJ1-1,TRBD1
TGTGCCATCAGTGGCCCGGGACAGGGGGCAAATGAGCAGTTCTTC,CAISGPGQGANEQFF,15,TRBV10-3,NA,TRBJ2-1,TRBD1
TGTGCCAGCAGCTTAACAGGGGGCCTCGAGCAGTACTTC,CASSLTGGLEQYF,13,TRBV7-9,few,TRBJ2-7,TRBD1